The clone carrying this T cell receptor beta chain was seen a single time. The V gene's germline CDR1 is SGDLS and CDR2 YYNGEE. With V trimmed by 0 bases and J by 8 bases, 4 bases remained unmatched. The length of the CDR3 is 16 residues. This sample is part of a study of T cell changes during pregnancy in multiple sclerosis. Profiling relied on immunoSEQ multiplex PCR, and the TCRdb table lists in-frame clones only, not all of them. The sample shows 70,000 to 90,000 clones, over 80% of them seen only once. This chain links TRBV9 with TRBJ2-2; TRBD2 agrees at 13 bases. Here the sequenced sample was peripheral blood, taken in the first trimester of pregnancy. This TCR derives from a female donor with multiple sclerosis, enrolled in a pregnancy study. CDR3 nucleotides: TGTGCCAGCAGCGTAGGCACTAGCGGGGGGGCTGGGGAGCTGTTTTTT. This encodes CASSVGTSGGAGELFF.